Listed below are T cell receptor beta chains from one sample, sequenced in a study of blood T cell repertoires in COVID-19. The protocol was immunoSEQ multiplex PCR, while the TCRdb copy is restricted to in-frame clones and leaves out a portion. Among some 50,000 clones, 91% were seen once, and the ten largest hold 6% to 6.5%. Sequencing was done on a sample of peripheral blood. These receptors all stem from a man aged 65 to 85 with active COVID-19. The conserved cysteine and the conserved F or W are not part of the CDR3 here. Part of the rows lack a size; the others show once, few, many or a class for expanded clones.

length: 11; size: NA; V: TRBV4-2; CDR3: ASNQDRGDGYT
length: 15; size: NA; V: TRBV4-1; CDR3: ASSQEVTGGAYNEQF
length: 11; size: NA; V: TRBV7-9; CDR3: ASSLVSSYEQY
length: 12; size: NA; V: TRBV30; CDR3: AWSVQGGQGTQY
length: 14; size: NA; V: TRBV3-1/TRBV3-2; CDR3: ASSQVPGGRNTEAF
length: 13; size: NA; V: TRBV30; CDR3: AWSTGQGAVSPLH
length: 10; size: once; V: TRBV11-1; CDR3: ASSLHRDGYT
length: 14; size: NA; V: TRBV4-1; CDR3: ASSTRRTGGTDTQY
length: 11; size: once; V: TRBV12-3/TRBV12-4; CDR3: ASTLVRQVGYT
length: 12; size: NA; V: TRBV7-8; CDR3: ASSRTDYTGELF
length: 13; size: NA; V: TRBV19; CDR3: ASSGDRGRWTEAF
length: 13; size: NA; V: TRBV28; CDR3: ASSFGGTRNTEAL
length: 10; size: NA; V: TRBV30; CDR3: ASNTGGIGYT
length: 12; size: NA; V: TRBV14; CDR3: ASSQDWGLDTQY
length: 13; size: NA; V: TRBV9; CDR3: ASREHGGPGNTIY
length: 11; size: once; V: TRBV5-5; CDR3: ASSGQGDNEQF
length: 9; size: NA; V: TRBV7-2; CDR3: ASRAGVLAF
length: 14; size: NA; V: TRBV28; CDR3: ASSLLPGQGDTEAF
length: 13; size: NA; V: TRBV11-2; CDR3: ASSLGSSRNYGYT
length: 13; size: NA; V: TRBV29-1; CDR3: SVRDRGPGTDTQY
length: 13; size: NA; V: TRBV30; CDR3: AWSRPGQQVFGYT
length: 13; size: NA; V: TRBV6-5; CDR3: ASSRTGDATNEQF
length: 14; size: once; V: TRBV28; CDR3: ASSLRAGGPLNEQF
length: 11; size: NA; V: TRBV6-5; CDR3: ASRARGGSPLH
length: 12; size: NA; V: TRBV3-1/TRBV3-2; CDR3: ASSPTGGSYEQY